This TCR beta chain stems from a study of blood T cell repertoires in COVID-19. The wider study: Both acute and convalescent COVID-19 samples were obtained from the United States, Italy and Spain. PBMCs, B-cell-depleted T cells, or T cells provided the cDNA or gDNA that made up the material.

Sequenced by immunoSEQ multiplex PCR; TCRdb stores in-frame clones only, minus some. The table lists roughly 700,000 clones, 90% of them singletons. The clonotype was recovered from a woman aged 18-29 years with acute or convalescent COVID-19. Sequenced input: peripheral blood.

CDR3 coding DNA: TGTGCCAGCAGCCTCTCTGATACGCAGTATTTT. Its translation: CASSLSDTQYF. The V call is TRBV5-5, the J call TRBJ2-3; no firm D call. The V and J ends lost 4 bases and 6 bases respectively, with 6 bases between them. The CDR3 has 11 residues. Germline assignment: CDR1 SGHKS and CDR2 YYEKEE (reference sequence).